Sequencing of this TCR beta chain was carried out in a study of cytomegalovirus exposure and HLA in healthy donors. Study-level results: Associated with HLA alleles at 0.05 false discovery rate in a later analysis were 16,951 TCR beta sequences.

Note on this clone: Antigen specificity is unknown.

Germline CDR1 reads MNHEY; CDR2 reads SMNVEV (reference sequence). The CDR3 runs to 13 residues. Trimming removed 6 bases from V and 7 bases from J, with 16 bases in between. Both 60 Vbeta primers and 13 Jbeta primers went into the PCR. Only in-frame clones appear in the TCRdb table, and some are missing; sequencing was by immunoSEQ multiplex PCR. The sample records tens of thousands of clones, roughly 70% being singletons. Material for sequencing was PBMCs. This sequence originates from a man between 25 and 39 years old in good health and CMV-seronegative. V and J are TRBV27 and TRBJ2-7; possibly TRBD2 for D (7 bases). The CDR3 DNA reads as TGTGCCAGCAGACGGGGGGCTACGGGGGAGCAGTACTTC. Translated: CASRRGATGEQYF.